This is a list of T cell receptor beta chains from one sample in a study of regulatory T cells in long-lasting Graves disease. TCRdb processed the multiplex PCR reads anew with MiXCR; each CDR3 protein has one entry. The sample lists approximately 470,000 distinct CDR3 sequences; 15% to 20% were seen once. The same data also went into a second study, on T cells in Graves' hyperthyroidism and ophthalmopathy.

The sample consisted of peripheral blood mononuclear cells (PBMCs), taken at new diagnosis, from a patient treated with antithyroid drugs. The receptors originated from a man aged 35-49 years with Graves disease. Each CDR3 is given with its conserved first and last residue. The D gene is left open where the match is weak. Not all rows give a size; the values are once, few, many and, for expanded clones, a class.

d_call: NA; clone_size: once; j_call: TRBJ2-2; v_call: TRBV7-9; cdr3_aa: CASSPYGIGELFF; cdr3_nt: TGTGCCAGCAGTCCTTATGGGATCGGGGAGCTGTTTTTT
d_call: TRBD1; clone_size: many; j_call: TRBJ1-2; v_call: TRBV30; cdr3_aa: CALDRGTYGYTF; cdr3_nt: TGTGCCTTGGACAGGGGCACCTATGGCTACACCTTC
d_call: TRBD1; clone_size: few; j_call: TRBJ2-5; v_call: TRBV2; cdr3_aa: CASTLGQGIGETQYF; cdr3_nt: TGTGCCAGCACCCTGGGACAGGGAATTGGAGAGACCCAGTACTTC
d_call: TRBD1; clone_size: many; j_call: TRBJ2-7; v_call: TRBV5-1; cdr3_aa: CASSPGTGEGEQYF; cdr3_nt: TGCGCCAGCAGCCCCGGGACAGGGGAAGGGGAGCAGTACTTC
d_call: NA; clone_size: few; j_call: TRBJ1-2; v_call: TRBV5-1; cdr3_aa: CASSLGKTNYGYTF; cdr3_nt: TGCGCCAGCAGCTTGGGAAAGACTAACTATGGCTACACCTTC
d_call: TRBD2; clone_size: few; j_call: TRBJ2-1; v_call: TRBV7-3; cdr3_aa: CASSLIPSVGLTSPGNEQFF; cdr3_nt: TGTGCCAGCAGCTTAATTCCCTCGGTAGGATTGACTAGCCCGGGTAATGAGCAGTTCTTC
d_call: NA; clone_size: NA; j_call: TRBJ2-4; v_call: TRBV28; cdr3_aa: CASGVRGNIQYF; cdr3_nt: TGTGCCAGCGGTGTGCGGGGAAACATTCAGTACTTC
d_call: NA; clone_size: many; j_call: TRBJ2-2; v_call: TRBV28; cdr3_aa: CASNTQWGSEDTGELFF; cdr3_nt: TGTGCCAGCAACACTCAATGGGGTAGCGAGGACACCGGGGAGCTGTTTTTT
d_call: NA; clone_size: many; j_call: TRBJ1-5; v_call: TRBV20-1; cdr3_aa: CSARSLLGSNQPQHF; cdr3_nt: TGCAGTGCTAGATCCCTCTTGGGAAGCAATCAGCCCCAGCATTTT
d_call: NA; clone_size: NA; j_call: TRBJ2-3; v_call: TRBV6-2/TRBV6-3; cdr3_aa: CASSELEGALSF; cdr3_nt: TGTGCCAGCAGTGAGTTGGAGGGGGCATTGAGTTTT
d_call: NA; clone_size: many; j_call: TRBJ2-5; v_call: TRBV2; cdr3_aa: CASTRTGGGIGETQYF; cdr3_nt: TGTGCCAGCACCCGTACGGGAGGGGGCATCGGGGAGACCCAGTACTTC
d_call: TRBD2; clone_size: many; j_call: TRBJ2-1; v_call: TRBV3-1; cdr3_aa: CASSQGAGAGYNEQFF; cdr3_nt: TGTGCCAGCAGCCAAGGCGCGGGAGCGGGATACAATGAGCAGTTCTTC
d_call: TRBD2; clone_size: NA; j_call: TRBJ2-1; v_call: TRBV5-4; cdr3_aa: CASTPRGSGRKSYNEQFF; cdr3_nt: TGTGCCAGCACCCCTCGGGGTAGCGGGAGGAAATCCTACAATGAGCAGTTCTTC
d_call: NA; clone_size: many; j_call: TRBJ2-7; v_call: TRBV7-3; cdr3_aa: CASSLTADAEQYF; cdr3_nt: TGTGCCAGCAGCTTAACGGCGGATGCCGAGCAGTACTTC
d_call: TRBD1; clone_size: NA; j_call: TRBJ2-3; v_call: TRBV25-1; cdr3_aa: CASTSDRRSTQYF; cdr3_nt: TGTGCCAGCACCTCGGACAGGAGAAGTACGCAGTATTTT
d_call: TRBD1; clone_size: many; j_call: TRBJ2-2; v_call: TRBV20-1; cdr3_aa: CSAQGDRGSGELFF; cdr3_nt: TGCAGTGCTCAAGGGGACAGGGGGTCCGGGGAGCTGTTTTTT
d_call: NA; clone_size: few; j_call: TRBJ2-1; v_call: TRBV11-2; cdr3_aa: CASSFRSNEQFF; cdr3_nt: TGTGCCAGCAGCTTCCGAAGCAATGAGCAGTTCTTC
d_call: NA; clone_size: many; j_call: TRBJ1-1; v_call: TRBV30; cdr3_aa: CAWETQDREAFF; cdr3_nt: TGTGCCTGGGAGACCCAGGACAGAGAAGCTTTCTTT
d_call: NA; clone_size: many; j_call: TRBJ2-7; v_call: TRBV3-1; cdr3_aa: CASSHAAYEQYF; cdr3_nt: TGTGCCAGCAGCCATGCGGCCTACGAGCAGTACTTC
d_call: NA; clone_size: many; j_call: TRBJ2-2; v_call: TRBV29-1; cdr3_aa: CSVLREQNTGELFF; cdr3_nt: TGCAGCGTCCTCCGGGAACAGAACACCGGGGAGCTGTTTTTT
d_call: TRBD2; clone_size: NA; j_call: TRBJ2-7; v_call: TRBV9; cdr3_aa: CASSVGAGNYEQYF; cdr3_nt: TGTGCCAGCAGCGTAGGAGCGGGAAATTACGAGCAGTACTTC
d_call: NA; clone_size: once; j_call: TRBJ2-5; v_call: TRBV20-1; cdr3_aa: CSASGGALGETQYF; cdr3_nt: TGCAGTGCTAGTGGTGGGGCGCTGGGAGAGACCCAGTACTTC
d_call: NA; clone_size: NA; j_call: TRBJ2-3; v_call: TRBV10-3; cdr3_aa: CAMSTQSTDTQYF; cdr3_nt: TGTGCCATGTCGACGCAGAGCACAGATACGCAGTATTTT
d_call: NA; clone_size: NA; j_call: TRBJ2-2; v_call: TRBV3-1; cdr3_aa: CASNQGTTNTGELFF; cdr3_nt: TGTGCCAGCAACCAAGGAACTACGAACACCGGGGAGCTGTTTTTT
d_call: NA; clone_size: NA; j_call: TRBJ2-1; v_call: TRBV3-1; cdr3_aa: CANSQVGLGGNEQFF; cdr3_nt: TGTGCCAACAGCCAAGTTGGCCTGGGGGGCAATGAGCAGTTCTTC
d_call: TRBD1; clone_size: many; j_call: TRBJ2-3; v_call: TRBV20-1; cdr3_aa: CSATHPQRTGGTDTQYF; cdr3_nt: TGCAGTGCTACCCACCCCCAAAGGACAGGGGGCACAGATACGCAGTATTTT
d_call: NA; clone_size: NA; j_call: TRBJ2-6; v_call: TRBV19; cdr3_aa: CASSLGIGSGANVLTF; cdr3_nt: TGTGCCAGCAGCTTAGGGATCGGGTCTGGGGCCAACGTCCTGACTTTC
d_call: TRBD2; clone_size: NA; j_call: TRBJ2-3; v_call: TRBV28; cdr3_aa: CASSPIAGGPDTQYF; cdr3_nt: TGTGCCAGCAGTCCCATAGCGGGAGGGCCCGATACGCAGTATTTT
d_call: NA; clone_size: few; j_call: TRBJ2-3; v_call: TRBV7-9; cdr3_aa: CASSPTLEGAGYTDTQYF; cdr3_nt: TGTGCCAGCAGCCCCACGTTGGAGGGAGCGGGTTACACAGATACGCAGTATTTT
d_call: NA; clone_size: NA; j_call: TRBJ2-7; v_call: TRBV6-1; cdr3_aa: CAISSRSFYEQYF; cdr3_nt: TGTGCCATCAGTAGCAGGAGTTTCTACGAGCAGTACTTC
d_call: NA; clone_size: NA; j_call: TRBJ2-4; v_call: TRBV5-4; cdr3_aa: CASSRDGGTKNIQYF; cdr3_nt: TGTGCCAGCAGCCGGGATGGGGGGACCAAAAACATTCAGTACTTC
d_call: NA; clone_size: many; j_call: TRBJ2-3; v_call: TRBV5-1; cdr3_aa: CASSLVRDGTDTQYF; cdr3_nt: TGCGCCAGCAGCTTGGTGCGGGACGGCACAGATACGCAGTATTTT
d_call: NA; clone_size: NA; j_call: TRBJ2-7; v_call: TRBV3-1; cdr3_aa: CASSQEVAALGYEQYF; cdr3_nt: TGTGCCAGCAGCCAAGAAGTGGCGGCCTTAGGGTACGAGCAGTACTTC
d_call: TRBD2; clone_size: NA; j_call: TRBJ2-5; v_call: TRBV6-1; cdr3_aa: CASTPGTSGRDGETQYF; cdr3_nt: TGTGCCAGCACTCCAGGGACTAGCGGGAGAGATGGGGAGACCCAGTACTTC
d_call: TRBD2; clone_size: NA; j_call: TRBJ2-1; v_call: TRBV25-1; cdr3_aa: CASSRTAGEFFNEQFF; cdr3_nt: TGTGCCAGCAGCCGCACGGCGGGGGAGTTCTTCAATGAGCAGTTCTTC
d_call: NA; clone_size: many; j_call: TRBJ1-6; v_call: TRBV2; cdr3_aa: CASSGRAVGSPLHF; cdr3_nt: TGTGCCAGCAGTGGGAGAGCAGTTGGGTCACCCCTCCACTTT
d_call: NA; clone_size: few; j_call: TRBJ2-1; v_call: TRBV11-3; cdr3_aa: CASSLYVNEQFF; cdr3_nt: TGTGCCAGCAGCCTTTACGTGAATGAGCAGTTCTTC
d_call: TRBD1; clone_size: many; j_call: TRBJ2-7; v_call: TRBV29-1; cdr3_aa: CSVAGTGVHEQYF; cdr3_nt: TGCAGCGTTGCCGGGACAGGGGTCCACGAGCAGTACTTC
d_call: NA; clone_size: many; j_call: TRBJ2-3; v_call: TRBV20-1; cdr3_aa: CSEKGTHSTDTQYF; cdr3_nt: TGCAGTGAAAAGGGGACCCATAGCACAGATACGCAGTATTTT
d_call: NA; clone_size: few; j_call: TRBJ2-7; v_call: TRBV15; cdr3_aa: CATSGVVGETRQYF; cdr3_nt: TGTGCCACCAGTGGGGTGGTCGGGGAGACTCGGCAGTACTTC
d_call: NA; clone_size: many; j_call: TRBJ1-2; v_call: TRBV2; cdr3_aa: CASSEGTRREGYTF; cdr3_nt: TGTGCCAGCAGTGAAGGGACACGTCGTGAGGGCTACACCTTC
d_call: TRBD1; clone_size: NA; j_call: TRBJ1-5; v_call: TRBV6-2/TRBV6-3; cdr3_aa: CASSYQGQGLLSNQPQHF; cdr3_nt: TGTGCCAGCAGTTATCAGGGACAGGGGCTACTTAGCAATCAGCCCCAGCATTTT
d_call: NA; clone_size: NA; j_call: TRBJ2-5; v_call: TRBV6-1; cdr3_aa: CASVGLSEAQYF; cdr3_nt: TGTGCCAGCGTCGGGCTCTCGGAGGCCCAGTACTTC
d_call: NA; clone_size: NA; j_call: TRBJ2-1; v_call: TRBV5-1; cdr3_aa: CASSLALRQGTYNEQFF; cdr3_nt: TGTGCCAGCAGCTTGGCCCTGAGGCAGGGTACCTACAATGAGCAGTTCTTC